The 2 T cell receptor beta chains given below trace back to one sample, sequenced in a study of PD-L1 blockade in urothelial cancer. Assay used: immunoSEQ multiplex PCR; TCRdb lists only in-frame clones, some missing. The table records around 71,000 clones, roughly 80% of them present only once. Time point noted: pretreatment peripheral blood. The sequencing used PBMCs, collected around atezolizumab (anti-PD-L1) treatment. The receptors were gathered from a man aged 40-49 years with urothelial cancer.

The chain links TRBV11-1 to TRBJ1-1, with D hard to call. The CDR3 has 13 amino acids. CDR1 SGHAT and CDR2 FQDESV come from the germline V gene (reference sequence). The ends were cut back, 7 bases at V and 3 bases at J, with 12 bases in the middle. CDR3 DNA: TGTGCCAGCACCCCGAGGGAGGACACTGAAGCTTTCTTT. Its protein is CASTPREDTEAFF. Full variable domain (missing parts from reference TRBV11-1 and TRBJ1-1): EAEVAQSPRYKITEKSQAVAFWCDPISGHATLYWYRQILGQGPELLVQFQDESVVDDSQLPKDRFSAERLKGVDSTLKIQPAELGDSAMYLCASTPREDTEAFFGQGTRLTVV.

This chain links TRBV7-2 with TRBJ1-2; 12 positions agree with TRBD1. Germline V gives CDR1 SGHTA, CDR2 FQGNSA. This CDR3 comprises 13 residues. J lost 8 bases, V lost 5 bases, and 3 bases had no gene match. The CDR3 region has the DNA TGTGCCAGCAGCGCGGGACAGGGGGCCGGCTACACCTTC. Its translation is CASSAGQGAGYTF.